These 22 T cell receptor beta chains came from one sample sequenced in a study of beta chain features in type 1 diabetes. Whole-study findings and limits: People with Type 1 diabetes carried modestly yet significantly shorter TCRB CDR3s in all four CD4+ subsets.

TCRB transcripts that were expressed got sequenced, as all of the isolated RNA had been reverse transcribed. Only in-frame clones appear in the TCRdb table, and some are missing; sequencing was by immunoSEQ multiplex PCR. This sample has under 300,000 clones, with 20% to 25% found just once. Their antigen targets remain unknown. Specimen: naive CD4+ T cells from blood. The receptors originated from a woman aged 25 to 39 with type 1 diabetes.

The sample holds a few counts of this clone. This rearrangement joins TRBV30 to TRBJ2-3; possible D gene TRBD2, 6 bases. The CDR3 consists of 17 residues. V was clipped by 4 bases and J by 2 bases, with 22 bases between them. The V gene's germline CDR1 is GTSNPN and CDR2 SVGIG (reference sequence). CDR3 DNA sequence: TGTGCCTGGAACAAACCCTCGGAGGGGTATCCCACAGATACGCAGTATTTT. This translates into CAWNKPSEGYPTDTQYF.

This chain connects TRBV7-9 to TRBJ2-1; TRBD2 aligns across 15 bases. Germline V gene lookup returns CDR1 SEHNR and CDR2 FQNEAQ (reference sequence). Germline trimming cut 2 bases from V and 5 bases from J; bases unmatched to any gene: 4. The CDR3 contains 17 residues. DNA of the CDR3: TGTGCCAGCAGCTTACCTGGACTAGCGGGAGGGAACAATGAGCAGTTCTTC. Translating gives CASSLPGLAGGNNEQFF. The variable domain in full, completed from reference TRBV7-9 and TRBJ2-1, reads DTGVSQNPRHKITKRGQNVTFRCDPISEHNRLYWYRQTLGQGPEFLTYFQNEAQLEKSRLLSDRFSAERPKGSFSTLEIQRTEQGDSAMYLCASSLPGLAGGNNEQFFGPGTRLTVL.

The gene calls are TRBV5-1 and TRBJ2-1; the D gene is possibly TRBD1 (5 bases). Trimming pared 0 bases from V and 2 bases from J, leaving 6 bases between. The germline V gene encodes CDR1 SGHRS and CDR2 YFSETQ. The CDR3 loop spans 14 amino acids. This CDR3 reads CASSLAGTYNEQFF. CDR3 nucleotides: TGCGCCAGCAGCTTGGCAGGGACCTACAATGAGCAGTTCTTC.

The V gene is TRBV5-4, the J gene TRBJ2-5, with TRBD1 matching over 7 bases. The CDR3 sequence is 16 residues long. With V trimmed by 7 bases and J by 5 bases, 17 bases remained unmatched. Germline lookup yields CDR1 SGHNT and CDR2 YYREEE (reference sequence). The CDR3 bases are TGTGCCAGCCGACCTACAGGGGCCACCCGTGGGGAGACCCAGTACTTC. This gives the protein CASRPTGATRGETQYF.

To note about this clone: This same CDR3 is encoded by further DNA sequences in the sample. CDR3 DNA sequence: TGTGCCTGGACGGGCACAGATACGCAGTATTTT. It yields the protein CAWTGTDTQYF. V is TRBV30 and J is TRBJ2-3, with D unresolved. The ends were cut back, 4 bases at V and 1 base at J, with 3 bases in the middle. The CDR3 extends over 11 amino acids. The germline gives CDR1 GTSNPN, CDR2 SVGIG (reference sequence).

This clone was observed a few times. This chain connects TRBV14 to TRBJ1-1, with D possibly matching TRBD1 (6 bases). CDR1 and CDR2 from the germline V gene are SGHDN and FVKESK. V was trimmed by 4 bases and J by 0 bases, leaving 12 bases between them. The CDR3 sequence is 15 residues long. The CDR3: CASSRQDRLNTEAFF. In DNA form, the CDR3 reads TGTGCCAGCAGCCGGCAGGACAGACTGAACACTGAAGCTTTCTTT.

V is TRBV7-9 and J is TRBJ2-5, with 12 bases aligning to TRBD2. Germline assignment: CDR1 SEHNR and CDR2 FQNEAQ (reference sequence). The junction had 3 bases not matched to a gene; V was cut back by 4 bases and J by 3 bases. The CDR3 runs 15 residues. The CDR3 region has the DNA TGTGCCAGCAGCTACAGACTAGCGGGAGAAGAGACCCAGTACTTC. Amino acid sequence: CASSYRLAGEETQYF. Filled out from reference TRBV7-9 and TRBJ2-5, the complete variable domain reads DTGVSQNPRHKITKRGQNVTFRCDPISEHNRLYWYRQTLGQGPEFLTYFQNEAQLEKSRLLSDRFSAERPKGSFSTLEIQRTEQGDSAMYLCASSYRLAGEETQYFGPGTRLLVL.

The chain carries TRBV6-5 and TRBJ2-1, with TRBD2 matching over 10 bases. J gave up 7 bases and V 0 bases, and 3 bases lay outside the gene matches. The CDR3 totals 15 residues. From germline, CDR1 is MNHEY and CDR2 SVGAGI. The CDR3 nucleotides are TGTGCCAGCAGTTACTCTTCTAGCGGGGGTAATGAGCAGTTCTTC. This codes for CASSYSSSGGNEQFF.

The V gene is TRBV30, the J gene TRBJ2-7, with 11 bases fitting TRBD2. The germline gives CDR1 GTSNPN, CDR2 SVGIG (reference sequence). After removal of 1 base from V and 4 bases from J, the junction contained 0 bases not matched to a gene. The CDR3 sequence is 13 residues long. The CDR3 reads CAWSGLAGYEQYF. In DNA, the CDR3 is TGTGCCTGGAGTGGACTAGCGGGGTACGAGCAGTACTTC.

V gene TRBV30 combines with J gene TRBJ2-3; D is uncertain. V was shortened by 3 bases and J by 2 bases, with 9 bases between the two germline ends. CDR1 is GTSNPN and CDR2 is SVGIG in the germline V gene (reference sequence). CDR3 length equals 13 residues. CDR3 sequence: CAWSPGYTDTQYF. CDR3 DNA sequence: TGTGCCTGGAGCCCCGGGTACACAGATACGCAGTATTTT.

The gene calls are TRBV6-5 and TRBJ2-3; D gene uncertain. Germline values: CDR1 MNHEY, CDR2 SVGAGI. CDR3 size: 16 residues. V was cut by 0 bases and J by 1 base, with 11 bases left in between. DNA for the CDR3: TGTGCCAGCAGTTACTCGGCTGGGCATGGCACAGATACGCAGTATTTT. Translated: CASSYSAGHGTDTQYF.

This clone has more than one count but fewer than ten. The gene calls are TRBV11-2 and TRBJ2-1; 9 nucleotides agree with TRBD1. Germline V gives CDR1 SGHAT, CDR2 FQNNGV. Germline trimming cut 2 bases from V and 4 bases from J; bases unmatched to any gene: 3. The CDR3 is 15 amino acids. Written as DNA, the CDR3 is TGTGCCAGCAGCTTATCCGGGACAGGGTACAATGAGCAGTTCTTC. This codes for CASSLSGTGYNEQFF.

The sample holds a few counts of this clone. The V call is TRBV30, the J call TRBJ2-7; TRBD1 might be the D (5 bases). The CDR3 spans 12 residues. Germline CDR1 reads GTSNPN; CDR2 reads SVGIG (reference sequence). The V end was cut by 2 bases, the J end by 2 bases, with 7 bases between. CDR3 sequence (DNA): TGTGCCTGGAGTCCGACAGCCTACGAGCAGTACTTC. It yields the protein CAWSPTAYEQYF.

The genes are TRBV5-1 and TRBJ2-3; TRBD2 might be the D (5 bases). Trimming pared 0 bases from V and 0 bases from J, leaving 14 bases between. CDR3 size: 17 residues. Per the germline V gene, CDR1 is SGHRS and CDR2 is YFSETQ. The CDR3 here is CASSLDLTSGSTDTQYF. CDR3 bases: TGCGCCAGCAGCTTGGACTTAACGAGCGGTAGCACAGATACGCAGTATTTT.

This chain joins TRBV14 and TRBJ1-2; D is unclear. Looked up from germline, CDR1 is SGHDN and CDR2 is FVKESK. V dropped 6 bases and J dropped 8 bases, with 13 bases sitting between them. This CDR3 region has 12 residues. CDR3 in DNA: TGTGCCAGCAGTCCGATGGGCCCCGGCTACACCTTC. Translating gives CASSPMGPGYTF.

This chain joins TRBV19 and TRBJ2-2; TRBD2 matches at 8 bases. The CDR3 length is 18 residues. Trimming cost V 0 bases and J 3 bases; bases outside gene matches: 9. Germline V gene sequence: CDR1 LNHDA, CDR2 SQIVND (reference sequence). The CDR3 region has the DNA TGTGCCAGTAGTATAGATCTATTTCAGCGGGAGCACACCGGGGAGCTGTTTTTT. Translated: CASSIDLFQREHTGELFF.

CDR3 nucleotide sequence: TGTGCCAGCTCACCTCCTAGCCGCTCCTACAATGAGCAGTTCTTC. Its protein product is CASSPPSRSYNEQFF. This chain connects TRBV18 to TRBJ2-1, with D possibly being TRBD2 (5 bases). The CDR3 is 15 amino acids. Trimming removed 3 bases from V and 0 bases from J, with 9 bases in between. Germline V gene data show CDR1 as KGHSH and CDR2 as LQKENI.

This clone was seen more than once but under ten times. The chain combines TRBV7-2 with TRBJ2-7; maybe TRBD2 (6 bases). The CDR3 has 15 amino acids. The ends were cut back, 5 bases at V and 0 bases at J, with 14 bases in the middle. In germline, CDR1 is SGHTA, CDR2 FQGNSA. This CDR3 reads CASSATGTPSYEQYF. CDR3 coding DNA: TGTGCCAGCAGCGCTACCGGGACTCCCTCCTACGAGCAGTACTTC.

This clone occurred a few times. This sample also contains other DNA sequences that code for the same CDR3. This chain connects TRBV5-1 to TRBJ1-2, with a weak D call TRBD1 (6 bases). Germline CDR1 SGHRS, CDR2 YFSETQ. V shed 2 bases and J shed 0 bases, with 8 bases lying between them. This CDR3 spans 14 amino acids. The CDR3 DNA is TGCGCCAGCAGCTTACAGGGAACTAACTATGGCTACACCTTC. Protein: CASSLQGTNYGYTF.

This clone was detected only a few times. The chain carries TRBV14 and TRBJ2-6, with D possibly matching TRBD1 (6 bases). V lost 3 bases and J lost 0, with 21 bases in between. The CDR3 has 20 amino acids. Looked up from germline, CDR1 is SGHDN and CDR2 is FVKESK. CDR3 coding DNA: TGTGCCAGCAGCCAGCTACCCGACAGGTACTTTACCTCTGGGGCCAACGTCCTGACTTTC. Translation: CASSQLPDRYFTSGANVLTF.

The J gene is TRBJ2-1, the V gene TRBV4-1; maybe TRBD1 (6 bases). Trimming stripped 6 bases from V and 6 bases from J, with 30 bases between. The CDR3 spans 19 residues. In germline, CDR1 is MGHRA, CDR2 YSYEKL. The chain's CDR3 is CASRPHPTGSSDAVNEQFF. Written as DNA, the CDR3 is TGCGCCAGCAGACCCCACCCGACAGGTAGTTCGGACGCAGTCAATGAGCAGTTCTTC.

This clone was counted a few times. V usage is TRBV2 and J usage is TRBJ1-5; tentatively, D is TRBD1 (5 bases). Germline CDR1 and CDR2: SNHLY and FYNNEI. Trimming left V 2 bases short and J 6 bases short, with 11 bases between. This CDR3 is 14 amino acids long. The CDR3 region has the DNA TGTGCCAGCAGTGAACTGACAGCCGGTCAGCCCCAGCATTTT. Translated, it gives CASSELTAGQPQHF. Supplemented by reference TRBV2 and TRBJ1-5, the full variable domain reads EPEVTQTPSHQVTQMGQEVILRCVPISNHLYFYWYRQILGQKVEFLVSFYNNEISEKSEIFDDQFSVERPDGSNFTLKIRSTKLEDSAMYFCASSELTAGQPQHFGDGTRLSIL.